The 10 T cell receptor beta chains below come from one sample, sequenced in a study of blood T cells in healthy people across ages. The authors ran a second PCR of roughly 6 to 11 cycles using a sample-barcoded 5' primer and a J-beta primer mix. TCRdb re-called the 5' RACE reads with MiXCR, one entry per CDR3 protein. This sample has 1.5 million or so distinct CDR3 sequences, with approximately 42% found just once. Sequencing was done on a sample of blood. All receptors derive from a woman younger than 30 in good health.

In this sample, this clonotype turned up once. This chain uses TRBV27 with TRBJ2-1; 8 positions agree with TRBD2. V lost 7 bases, J lost 0 bases, and 8 bases stayed unmatched. CDR1 is MNHEY, CDR2 SMNVEV, per germline (reference sequence). The CDR3 covers 16 residues. The CDR3 nucleotides are TGTGCCAGCAACCTCCGGGGGGGGATCTCCTACAATGAGCAGTTCTTC. Amino acids: CASNLRGGISYNEQFF.

The genes are TRBV20-1 and TRBJ2-6; D gene unclear. The CDR3 is made up of 13 amino acids. V lost 2 bases and J lost 0, with 2 bases in between. The germline V gene encodes CDR1 DFQATT and CDR2 SNEGSKA (reference sequence). CDR3 sequence (DNA): TGCAGTGCTAGATTCTCTGGGGCCAACGTCCTGACTTTC. The encoded protein is CSARFSGANVLTF.

J is TRBJ2-3 and V is TRBV4-3; 8 nucleotides line up with TRBD1. This CDR3 is 16 amino acids long. J lost 3 bases, V lost 4 bases, and 9 bases had no gene match. The germline gives CDR1 LGHNA, CDR2 YSLEER. Here the CDR3 DNA reads TGCGCCAGCAGCCGACAGTCGACAGGGGTTACAGATACGCAGTATTTT. Translated: CASSRQSTGVTDTQYF.

This sequence joins TRBV2 and TRBJ2-3, with 15 positions matching TRBD2. Trimming took 6 bases from V and 14 from J; bases not matched to a gene: 3. The CDR3 spans 12 residues. Per germline, CDR1 SNHLY and CDR2 FYNNEI. The CDR3 loop is CASSGTSGRLYF. CDR3 DNA: TGTGCCAGCAGCGGGACTAGCGGGAGGTTGTATTTT.

The rearrangement joins TRBV7-9 to TRBJ2-1; a possible D gene is TRBD2 (5 bases). Deletions cut 1 base from V and 4 bases from J, with 20 bases between. Germline-derived CDR1 and CDR2 are SEHNR and FQNEAQ (reference sequence). This CDR3 is built from 18 residues. The CDR3 spells CASSLGIIGLAEYNEQFF. The CDR3 DNA sequence: TGTGCCAGCAGCTTAGGGATAATCGGGCTAGCAGAATACAATGAGCAGTTCTTC.

The table lists this clonotype with a few counts. The gene calls are TRBV29-1 and TRBJ2-7; perhaps TRBD1 as D (5 bases). Germline V CDR1 and CDR2: SQVTM, ANQGSEA. This CDR3 comprises 12 residues. Trimming shortened V by 5 bases and J by 4 bases, and 12 bases separated the two germline ends. The CDR3 is CSVTADRYEQYF. The DNA of the CDR3 is TGCAGCGTTACTGCCGACAGATACGAGCAGTACTTC.

This sequence joins TRBV5-1 and TRBJ1-2; TRBD1 might be the D (6 bases). The CDR3 extends over 13 amino acids. The germline V and J ends were trimmed by 4 bases and 6 bases, with 13 bases remaining between them. Germline V CDR1 and CDR2: SGHRS, YFSETQ. The CDR3 DNA follows: TGCGCCAGCAGCGCGTCAAAGGGGGATGGCTACACCTTC. Its translation is CASSASKGDGYTF.

The V call is TRBV5-1, the J call TRBJ2-7, with 8 bases that match TRBD1. V gave up 4 bases and J gave up 0 bases; unmatched junction bases: 6. Germline V gene sequence: CDR1 SGHRS, CDR2 YFSETQ. The CDR3 has 15 amino acids. The CDR3 is CASSRGQASSYEQYF. CDR3 DNA: TGCGCCAGCAGCCGGGGACAGGCGAGCTCCTACGAGCAGTACTTC.

The V gene is TRBV12-3 or TRBV12-4, the J gene TRBJ1-2; the D is unclear. The CDR3 is 14 amino acids. Trimming pared 6 bases from V and 6 bases from J, leaving 17 bases between. CDR3 residues: CASSLGQQLHGYTF. DNA for the CDR3: TGTGCCAGCAGCCTAGGTCAGCAGCTCCATGGCTACACCTTC.

The chain is built from TRBV11-2 and TRBJ1-2; TRBD1 is a possible D gene (6 bases). V lost 7 bases and J 8 bases, leaving 11 bases between the germline ends. From germline, CDR1 is SGHAT and CDR2 FQNNGV. The CDR3 covers 11 residues. The CDR3: CASTGEEGYTF. The CDR3 DNA reads TGTGCCAGCACAGGGGAGGAAGGCTACACCTTC. Drawing the rest from reference TRBV11-2 and TRBJ1-2, the complete variable domain is EAGVAQSPRYKIIEKRQSVAFWCNPISGHATLYWYQQILGQGPKLLIQFQNNGVVDDSQLPKDRFSAERLKGVDSTLKIQPAKLEDSAVYLCASTGEEGYTFGSGTRLTVV.